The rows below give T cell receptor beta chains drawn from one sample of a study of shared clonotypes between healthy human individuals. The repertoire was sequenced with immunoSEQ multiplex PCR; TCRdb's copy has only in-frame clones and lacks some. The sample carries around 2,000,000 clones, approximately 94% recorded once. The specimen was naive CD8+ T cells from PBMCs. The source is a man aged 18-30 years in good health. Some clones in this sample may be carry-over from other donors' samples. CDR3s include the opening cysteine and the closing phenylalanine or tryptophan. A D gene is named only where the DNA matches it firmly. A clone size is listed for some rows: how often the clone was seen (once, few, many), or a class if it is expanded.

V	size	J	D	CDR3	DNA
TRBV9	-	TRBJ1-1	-	CASSVGVGVEAFF	TGTGCCAGCAGCGTCGGGGTCGGGGTTGAAGCTTTCTTT
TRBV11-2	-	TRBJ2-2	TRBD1	CASSSHPRGTGELFF	TGTGCCAGCAGCTCTCACCCCAGGGGGACCGGGGAGCTGTTTTTT
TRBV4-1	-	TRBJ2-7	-	CASSQVTTAPLAYEQYF	TGCGCCAGCAGCCAAGTAACGACAGCACCGCTAGCCTACGAGCAGTACTTC
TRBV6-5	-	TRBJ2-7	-	CASSYERGYEQYF	TGTGCCAGCAGTTACGAGAGGGGCTACGAGCAGTACTTC
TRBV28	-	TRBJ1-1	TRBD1	CASSLSSQTGDEAFF	TGTGCCAGCAGTTTATCGAGTCAGACAGGGGATGAAGCTTTCTTT
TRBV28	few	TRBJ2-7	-	CASSFLPGENYEQYF	TGTGCCAGCAGTTTTCTTCCCGGAGAGAATTACGAGCAGTACTTC
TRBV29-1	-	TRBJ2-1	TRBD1	CSVKTGGSYNEQFF	TGCAGCGTTAAAACAGGGGGCTCCTACAATGAGCAGTTCTTC
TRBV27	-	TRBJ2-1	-	CASSPQDFLSSYNEQFF	TGTGCCAGCAGTCCGCAGGACTTCTTAAGCTCCTACAATGAGCAGTTCTTC
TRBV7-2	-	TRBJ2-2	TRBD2	CASSLPAGVTGELFF	TGTGCCAGCAGCTTACCAGCGGGAGTAACCGGGGAGCTGTTTTTT
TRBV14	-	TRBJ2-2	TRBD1	CASSPGTANTGELFF	TGTGCCAGCAGCCCCGGGACAGCGAACACCGGGGAGCTGTTTTTT
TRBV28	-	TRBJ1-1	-	CASSLVRTMNTEAFF	TGTGCCAGCAGTTTAGTCAGGACCATGAACACTGAAGCTTTCTTT
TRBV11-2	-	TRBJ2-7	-	CASSLVRYSYEQYF	TGTGCCAGCAGCTTAGTCCGGTATTCCTACGAGCAGTACTTC
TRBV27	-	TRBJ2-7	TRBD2	CASSPSRSGGYSYEQYF	TGTGCCAGCAGTCCCTCCCGTAGCGGGGGGTATTCCTACGAGCAGTACTTC